The present entry profiles one T cell receptor (beta chain) with its context. In the authors' methods: Cell counts per sample came from amplifying reference gene primers. Measured with immunoSEQ multiplex PCR; TCRdb has only the in-frame clones, and not every one. V, J and clone size derive from that table, while D and trimming were established from the DNA sequence. Counted here are about 110,000 clones, under 75% occurring once; the ten biggest clones make up more than 7.5%. The data originate from a study of blood T cell repertoires in COVID-19. Whole-study context: Sites across the United States, Italy and Spain contributed samples from acute and convalescent COVID-19. Sources were T cells, B-cell-depleted T cells, or PBMCs; the material itself was cDNA or gDNA.

This CDR3 comprises 16 residues. Germline CDR1 reads SNHLY; CDR2 reads FYNNEI. V was cut by 0 bases and J by 4 bases, with 13 bases left in between. The V and J genes are TRBV2 and TRBJ1-5; D might be TRBD1 (5 bases). This sequence originates from a woman aged 60 to 75 with acute or convalescent COVID-19. The source material was peripheral blood. The CDR3 DNA reads as TGTGCCAGCAGTGAAGCGGGGCAGACTTCGAATCAGCCCCAGCATTTT. It yields the protein CASSEAGQTSNQPQHF.